The clone carrying this TCR beta chain came up a few times. Antigen specificity is unknown. V lost 2 bases to trimming and J lost 7 bases, with 12 bases between them. This CDR3 comprises 14 residues. Germline lookup yields CDR1 LNHNV and CDR2 YYDKDF (reference sequence). This sample is drawn from a study of beta chain features in type 1 diabetes. Notes on the study in general: The naive, central memory and Treg TCRB repertoires of patients appeared to be more similar to one another than those of healthy donors.

As every portion of the isolated RNA was reverse transcribed, the sequencing read expressed TCRB transcripts. Produced via immunoSEQ multiplex PCR; TCRdb's table is partial and in-frame only. Of 140,000 to 150,000 clones detected, 48% appear once; the ten largest clones hold under 0.5%. The chain links TRBV15 to TRBJ1-5; D gene unclear. The sequenced sample was Tregs from blood. The TCR comes from a man younger than 30 in good health. CDR3 loop: CATSRSWGVQPQHF. The CDR3 nucleotides are TGTGCCACCAGCAGAAGTTGGGGAGTGCAGCCCCAGCATTTT. Combining the CDR3 with reference TRBV15 and TRBJ1-5 gives the whole variable domain DAMVIQNPRYQVTQFGKPVTLSCSQTLNHNVMYWYQQKSSQAPKLLFHYYDKDFNNEADTPDNFQSRRPNTSFCFLDIRSPGLGDTAMYLCATSRSWGVQPQHFGDGTRLSIL.